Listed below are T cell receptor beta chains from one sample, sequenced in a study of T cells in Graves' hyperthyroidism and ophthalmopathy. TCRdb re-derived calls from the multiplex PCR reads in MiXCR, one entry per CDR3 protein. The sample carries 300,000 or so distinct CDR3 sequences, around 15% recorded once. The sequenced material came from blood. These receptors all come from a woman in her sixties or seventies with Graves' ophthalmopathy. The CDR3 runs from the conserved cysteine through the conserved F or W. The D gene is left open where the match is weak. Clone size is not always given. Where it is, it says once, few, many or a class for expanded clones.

DNA: TGTGCCAGTAGTATAAGGACCGAGGCCACCGGGGAGCTGTTTTTT; CDR3: CASSIRTEATGELFF; length: 15; J: TRBJ2-2; D: NA; size: NA; V: TRBV19
DNA: TGTGCCAGCAGCTTGGAGCCGGGGACCTACAATGAGCAGTTCTTC; CDR3: CASSLEPGTYNEQFF; length: 15; J: TRBJ2-1; D: NA; size: few; V: TRBV5-6
DNA: TGCAGTACCGGTCACAGCGGAGGCTGGAACACCATATATTTT; CDR3: CSTGHSGGWNTIYF; length: 14; J: TRBJ1-3; D: NA; size: many; V: TRBV20-1
DNA: TGTGCCAGCAGTTTACACGCGAGGGGGGACGACACTGAAGCTTTCTTT; CDR3: CASSLHARGDDTEAFF; length: 16; J: TRBJ1-1; D: NA; size: NA; V: TRBV12-3/TRBV12-4
DNA: TGTGCCAGCAGCTTAGGGAGTATGGGGGATACGCAGTATTTT; CDR3: CASSLGSMGDTQYF; length: 14; J: TRBJ2-3; D: NA; size: NA; V: TRBV11-2
DNA: TGCAGTGGGACAGGGAGCATGGCCTACGAGCAGTACTTC; CDR3: CSGTGSMAYEQYF; length: 13; J: TRBJ2-7; D: TRBD1; size: NA; V: TRBV20-1
DNA: TGCAGTGCCCCAAGGGACAGGGGTTACAATCAGCCCCAGCATTTT; CDR3: CSAPRDRGYNQPQHF; length: 15; J: TRBJ1-5; D: TRBD1; size: many; V: TRBV20-1
DNA: TGTGCCAGCAGTTACACAGGGAACCCTCGAGAGACCCAGTACTTC; CDR3: CASSYTGNPRETQYF; length: 15; J: TRBJ2-5; D: NA; size: many; V: TRBV6-5
DNA: TGTGCCAGCAGGTCGCGGGAGGGGGCAGATACGCAGTATTTT; CDR3: CASRSREGADTQYF; length: 14; J: TRBJ2-3; D: TRBD2; size: many; V: TRBV2
DNA: TGCAGTGCTAGAGAGCCACTAGTGGATTCACCCCTCCACTTT; CDR3: CSAREPLVDSPLHF; length: 14; J: TRBJ1-6; D: NA; size: NA; V: TRBV20-1
DNA: TGCAGTGCTAGAGATGTGGGGATTAGCACAGATACGCAGTATTTT; CDR3: CSARDVGISTDTQYF; length: 15; J: TRBJ2-3; D: NA; size: NA; V: TRBV20-1
DNA: TGCGCCAGCAGCACAACTAGCGGGAACACAGATACGCAGTATTTT; CDR3: CASSTTSGNTDTQYF; length: 15; J: TRBJ2-3; D: TRBD2; size: many; V: TRBV5-1
DNA: TGTGCCAGCTCACCTAAGGACAGGGGAGAGACCCAGTACTTC; CDR3: CASSPKDRGETQYF; length: 14; J: TRBJ2-5; D: TRBD1; size: many; V: TRBV18